The 20 T cell receptor beta chains given below trace back to one sample, sequenced in a study of cytomegalovirus exposure and HLA in healthy donors. The PCR had 60 Vbeta and 13 Jbeta primers. Assay: immunoSEQ multiplex PCR; the TCRdb copy retains only in-frame clones and omits some. The table lists under 35,000 clones, roughly 60% of them singletons, with 20% to 25% in the top ten. Material: PBMCs. These receptors were collected from a man aged 50 to 59 in good health and CMV-seropositive.

This chain links TRBV20-1 with TRBJ1-1; D gene ambiguous. The ends were cut back, 7 bases at V and 7 bases at J, with 13 bases in the middle. This CDR3 region has 11 residues. Germline assignment: CDR1 DFQATT and CDR2 SNEGSKA (reference sequence). The CDR3 DNA reads as TGCAGTGTTAAGCCCCCCGGTGAAGCTTTCTTT. Its translation: CSVKPPGEAFF.

CDR3 sequence: CASTSGGAVNNEQFF. The CDR3 DNA is TGTGCCAGCACCTCCGGGGGGGCTGTGAACAATGAGCAGTTCTTC. The chain links TRBV9 to TRBJ2-1; 8 nucleotides align to TRBD2. CDR3 size: 15 residues. V shed 6 bases and J 5 bases; nucleotides not matched to a gene: 10. Germline CDR1 reads SGDLS; CDR2 reads YYNGEE.

The V call is TRBV29-1, the J call TRBJ2-5; the D gene is possibly TRBD1 (6 bases). The V end lost 4 bases, the J end lost 1 base, and 22 bases lay between the germline ends. In germline, CDR1 is SQVTM, CDR2 ANQGSEA. There are 17 residues in the CDR3. The CDR3 DNA reads TGCAGCGTTGCGCCCCGATCTTCACAGGGTTTCCAAGAGACCCAGTACTTC. This codes for CSVAPRSSQGFQETQYF.

This clone occurred a few times. V gene TRBV5-1 combines with J gene TRBJ2-7; 7 nucleotides align to TRBD2. This CDR3 comprises 12 residues. V shed 7 bases, J shed 9 bases, and the junction held 10 bases outside the gene matches. CDR1 SGHRS and CDR2 YFSETQ come from the germline V gene. The CDR3 spells CASGTLGGGQYF. In nucleotides, the CDR3 is TGCGCCAGCGGAACACTTGGGGGGGGGCAGTACTTC.

This chain connects TRBV14 to TRBJ1-4, with 8 positions matching TRBD1. The CDR3 is 16 residues long. V shed 0 bases, J shed 7 bases, and the junction held 7 bases outside the gene matches. Germline assignment: CDR1 SGHDN and CDR2 FVKESK. The CDR3 DNA is TGTGCCAGCAGCCAAGAGTACAGGGGGATCGGTGAAAAACTGTTTTTT. Protein: CASSQEYRGIGEKLFF.

The chain links TRBV29-1 to TRBJ1-1; D possibly corresponds to TRBD1 (6 bases). Trimming cost V 5 bases and J 0 bases, with 19 bases left between them. Per germline, CDR1 SQVTM and CDR2 ANQGSEA. This CDR3 is 16 amino acids long. CDR3 nucleotide sequence: TGCAGCGTTACGCTAACAGGGAGGGAGCTGAACACTGAAGCTTTCTTT. It encodes CSVTLTGRELNTEAFF.

The V call is TRBV15, the J call TRBJ1-6; the match to TRBD1 covers 7 bases. J gave up 10 bases and V 3 bases, and 6 bases lay outside the gene matches. This CDR3 is built from 14 residues. CDR1 is LNHNV and CDR2 is YYDKDF in the germline V gene (reference sequence). The CDR3 reads CATSRGTEGSPLHF. CDR3 DNA sequence: TGTGCCACCAGCAGGGGGACAGAAGGGTCACCCCTCCACTTT.

V usage is TRBV7-2 and J usage is TRBJ2-5, with D possibly matching TRBD2 (5 bases). The CDR3 has 13 amino acids. The V end was cut by 2 bases, the J end by 5 bases, with 9 bases between. Germline CDR1 reads SGHTA; CDR2 reads FQGNSA. CDR3 in amino acids: CASSLSLGETQYF. The CDR3 region has the DNA TGTGCCAGCAGCTTATCACTAGGGGAGACCCAGTACTTC.

The gene calls are TRBV29-1 and TRBJ2-7, with 7 bases fitting TRBD2. Germline values: CDR1 SQVTM, CDR2 ANQGSEA. This CDR3 region has 12 residues. J gave up 7 bases and V 2 bases, and 5 bases lay outside the gene matches. This CDR3 is CSVEFISGEQYF. In DNA form, the CDR3 reads TGCAGCGTTGAATTTATTAGCGGGGAGCAGTACTTC.

The chain joins TRBV5-6 to TRBJ2-2; D is uncertain. The CDR3 runs to 12 residues. V dropped 3 bases and J dropped 3 bases, with 3 bases sitting between them. Germline-derived CDR1 and CDR2 are SGHDT and YYEEEE. The CDR3 bases are TGTGCCAGCAGCTCTGACACCGGGGAGCTGTTTTTT. Encoded protein: CASSSDTGELFF.

This clone was seen more than once but under ten times. The chain is built from TRBV7-2 and TRBJ2-7; possibly TRBD2 for D (5 bases). CDR1 is SGHTA and CDR2 is FQGNSA in the germline V gene. V lost 5 bases and J 2 bases, leaving 13 bases between the germline ends. The CDR3 extends over 14 amino acids. This chain's CDR3 is CASSPSAGTYEQYF. CDR3 nucleotides: TGTGCCAGCAGCCCCTCCGCCGGGACCTACGAGCAGTACTTC. Looking up the rest from reference TRBV7-2 and TRBJ2-7 gives the full variable domain: GAGVSQSPSNKVTEKGKDVELRCDPISGHTALYWYRQSLGQGLEFLIYFQGNSAPDKSGLPSDRFSAERTGGSVSTLTIQRTQQEDSAVYLCASSPSAGTYEQYFGPGTRLTVT.

CDR3 region: CASSLGQINSNQPQHF. CDR3 coding DNA: TGTGCCAGCAGTTTAGGACAGATCAATAGCAATCAGCCCCAGCATTTT. The chain uses TRBV28 and TRBJ1-5, with TRBD1 as a possible D gene (6 bases). Germline V lookup: CDR1 MDHEN, CDR2 SYDVKM. V shed 2 bases and J shed 0 bases, with 11 bases lying between them. The CDR3 covers 16 residues.

V gene TRBV5-1 combines with J gene TRBJ2-3, with 8 bases fitting TRBD1. The ends lost 0 bases at V and 7 bases at J; junction bases unmatched: 7. Germline CDR1 is SGHRS and CDR2 is YFSETQ. The length of the CDR3 is 15 residues. The CDR3 here is CASSLGDRTVHTQYF. The CDR3 nucleotides are TGCGCCAGCAGCTTGGGGGACAGGACAGTCCATACGCAGTATTTT. Variable domain in full (rest from reference TRBV5-1 and TRBJ2-3): KAGVTQTPRYLIKTRGQQVTLSCSPISGHRSVSWYQQTPGQGLQFLFEYFSETQRNKGNFPGRFSGRQFSNSRSEMNVSTLELGDSALYLCASSLGDRTVHTQYFGPGTRLTVL.

The chain is built from TRBV29-1 and TRBJ1-3; D call uncertain. The CDR3 contains 17 residues. Germline-derived CDR1 and CDR2 are SQVTM and ANQGSEA. The V end lost 0 bases, the J end lost 0 bases, and 15 bases lay between the germline ends. The CDR3 sequence is CSVEDGSPGDSGNTIYF. CDR3 nucleotides: TGCAGCGTTGAAGATGGCTCGCCGGGAGACTCTGGAAACACCATATATTTT. The variable domain in full, with the rest retrieved from reference TRBV29-1 and TRBJ1-3, is SAVISQKPSRDICQRGTSLTIQCQVDSQVTMMFWYRQQPGQSLTLIATANQGSEATYESGFVIDKFPISRPNLTFSTLTVSNMSPEDSSIYLCSVEDGSPGDSGNTIYFGEGSWLTVV.

The genes are TRBV15 and TRBJ1-5; a weak D match, TRBD1 (5 bases). CDR1 is LNHNV, CDR2 YYDKDF, per germline (reference sequence). The CDR3 sequence is 15 residues long. The V end was cut by 0 bases, the J end by 2 bases, with 8 bases between. This CDR3 is CATSREGGGNQPQHF. In DNA, the CDR3 is TGTGCCACCAGCAGAGAGGGAGGGGGCAATCAGCCCCAGCATTTT.

The rearrangement links TRBV7-6 to TRBJ2-1, with unresolved D. V was clipped by 5 bases and J by 6 bases, with 11 bases between them. The CDR3 has 13 amino acids. From germline, CDR1 is SGHVS and CDR2 FNYEAQ. The CDR3 DNA reads as TGTGCCAGCAGCCAAAAACCCGGCAATGAGCAGTTCTTC. It translates to CASSQKPGNEQFF.

The chain is built from TRBV28 and TRBJ2-4; no clear D. CDR1 and CDR2 from the germline V gene are MDHEN and SYDVKM. The V and J ends lost 4 bases and 7 bases respectively, with 17 bases between them. The CDR3 covers 15 residues. This CDR3 is CASSSPILMWNIQYF. The DNA of the CDR3 is TGTGCCAGCAGTTCCCCGATCCTAATGTGGAACATTCAGTACTTC.

This clone was observed once. V gene TRBV5-6 combines with J gene TRBJ2-7; D is perhaps TRBD1 (6 bases). CDR1 and CDR2 (germline): SGHDT, YYEEEE. V dropped 1 base and J dropped 6 bases, with 11 bases sitting between them. This CDR3 is built from 13 residues. The CDR3 DNA reads as TGTGCCAGCAGCTTGCCCCTAGGGGGCGAGCAGTACTTC. As protein: CASSLPLGGEQYF. The entire variable domain, with the rest obtained from reference TRBV5-6 and TRBJ2-7, is as follows: DAGVTQSPTHLIKTRGQQVTLRCSPKSGHDTVSWYQQALGQGPQFIFQYYEEEERQRGNFPDRFSGHQFPNYSSELNVNALLLGDSALYLCASSLPLGGEQYFGPGTRLTVT.

This sequence joins TRBV5-1 and TRBJ2-7, with 9 bases that match TRBD1. This CDR3 has 14 amino acids. J gave up 4 bases and V 7 bases, and 9 bases lay outside the gene matches. From germline, CDR1 is SGHRS and CDR2 YFSETQ. The CDR3 nucleotides are TGCGCCAGCCACTTGGGGACAGGGTCTTACGAGCAGTACTTC. It specifies CASHLGTGSYEQYF. Supplemented by reference TRBV5-1 and TRBJ2-7, the full variable domain reads KAGVTQTPRYLIKTRGQQVTLSCSPISGHRSVSWYQQTPGQGLQFLFEYFSETQRNKGNFPGRFSGRQFSNSRSEMNVSTLELGDSALYLCASHLGTGSYEQYFGPGTRLTVT.

The chain carries TRBV5-1 and TRBJ1-2; TRBD1 aligns across 7 bases. Germline loops: CDR1 SGHRS, CDR2 YFSETQ. The junction had 2 bases not matched to a gene; V was cut back by 4 bases and J by 2 bases. The CDR3 is 13 amino acids. The CDR3 coding sequence is TGCGCCAGCAGCGACAGGGTCAACTATGGCTACACCTTC. Translating gives CASSDRVNYGYTF.